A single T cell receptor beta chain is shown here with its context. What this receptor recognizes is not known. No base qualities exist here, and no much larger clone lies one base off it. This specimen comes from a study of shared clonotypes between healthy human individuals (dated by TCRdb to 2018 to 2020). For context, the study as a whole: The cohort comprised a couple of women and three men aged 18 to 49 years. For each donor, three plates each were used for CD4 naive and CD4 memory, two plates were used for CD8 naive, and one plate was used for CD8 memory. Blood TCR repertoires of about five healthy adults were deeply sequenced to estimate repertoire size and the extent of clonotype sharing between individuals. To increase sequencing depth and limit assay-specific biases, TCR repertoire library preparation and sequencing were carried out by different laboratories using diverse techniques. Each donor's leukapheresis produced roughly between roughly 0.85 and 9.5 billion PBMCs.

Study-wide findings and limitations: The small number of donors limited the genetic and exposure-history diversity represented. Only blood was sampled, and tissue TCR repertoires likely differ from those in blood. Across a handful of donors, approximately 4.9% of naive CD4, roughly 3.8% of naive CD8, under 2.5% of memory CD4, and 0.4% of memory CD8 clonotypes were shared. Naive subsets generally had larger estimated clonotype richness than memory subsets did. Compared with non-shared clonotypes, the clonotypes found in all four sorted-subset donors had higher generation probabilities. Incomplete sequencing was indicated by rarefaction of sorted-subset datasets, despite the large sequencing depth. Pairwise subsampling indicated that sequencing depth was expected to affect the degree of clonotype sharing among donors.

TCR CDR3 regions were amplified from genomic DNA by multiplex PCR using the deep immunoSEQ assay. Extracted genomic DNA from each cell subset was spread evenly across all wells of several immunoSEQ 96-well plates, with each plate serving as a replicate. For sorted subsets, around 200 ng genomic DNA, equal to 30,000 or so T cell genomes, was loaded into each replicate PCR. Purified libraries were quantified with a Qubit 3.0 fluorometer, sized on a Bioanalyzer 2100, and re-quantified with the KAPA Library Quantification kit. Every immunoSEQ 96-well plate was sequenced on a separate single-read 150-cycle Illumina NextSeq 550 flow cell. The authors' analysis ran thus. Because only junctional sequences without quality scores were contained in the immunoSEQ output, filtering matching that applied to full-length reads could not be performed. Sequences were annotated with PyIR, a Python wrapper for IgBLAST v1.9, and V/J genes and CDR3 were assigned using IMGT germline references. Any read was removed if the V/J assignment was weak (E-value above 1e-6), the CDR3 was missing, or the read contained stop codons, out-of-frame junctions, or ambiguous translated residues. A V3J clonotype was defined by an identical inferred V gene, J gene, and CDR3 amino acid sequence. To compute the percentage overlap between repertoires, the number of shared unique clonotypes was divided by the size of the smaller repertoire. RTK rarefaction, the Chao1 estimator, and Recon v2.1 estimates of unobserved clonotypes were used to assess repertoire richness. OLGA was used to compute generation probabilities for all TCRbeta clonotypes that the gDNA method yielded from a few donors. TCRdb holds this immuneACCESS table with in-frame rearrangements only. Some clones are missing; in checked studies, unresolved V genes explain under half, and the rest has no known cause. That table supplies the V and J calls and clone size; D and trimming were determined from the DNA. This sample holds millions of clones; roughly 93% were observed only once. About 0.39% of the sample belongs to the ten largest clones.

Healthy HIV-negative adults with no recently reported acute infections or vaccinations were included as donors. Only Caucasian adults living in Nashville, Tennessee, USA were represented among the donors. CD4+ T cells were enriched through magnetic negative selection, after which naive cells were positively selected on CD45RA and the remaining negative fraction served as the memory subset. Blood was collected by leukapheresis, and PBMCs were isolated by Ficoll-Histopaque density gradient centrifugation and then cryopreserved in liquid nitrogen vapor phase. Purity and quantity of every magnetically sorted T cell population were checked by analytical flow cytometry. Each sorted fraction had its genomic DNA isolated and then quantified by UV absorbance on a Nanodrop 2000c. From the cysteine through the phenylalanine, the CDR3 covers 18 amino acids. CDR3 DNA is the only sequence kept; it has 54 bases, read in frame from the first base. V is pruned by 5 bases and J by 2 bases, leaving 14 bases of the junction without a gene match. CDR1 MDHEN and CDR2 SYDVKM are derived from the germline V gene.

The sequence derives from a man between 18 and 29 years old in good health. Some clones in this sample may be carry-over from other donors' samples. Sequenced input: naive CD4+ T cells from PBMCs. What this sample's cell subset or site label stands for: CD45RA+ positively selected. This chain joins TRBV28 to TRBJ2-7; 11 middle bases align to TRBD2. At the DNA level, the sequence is TGTGCCAGCAGTCGACTAGCGGGAAAATACGAATCGGCCTACGAGCAGTACTTC. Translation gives CASSRLAGKYESAYEQYF.